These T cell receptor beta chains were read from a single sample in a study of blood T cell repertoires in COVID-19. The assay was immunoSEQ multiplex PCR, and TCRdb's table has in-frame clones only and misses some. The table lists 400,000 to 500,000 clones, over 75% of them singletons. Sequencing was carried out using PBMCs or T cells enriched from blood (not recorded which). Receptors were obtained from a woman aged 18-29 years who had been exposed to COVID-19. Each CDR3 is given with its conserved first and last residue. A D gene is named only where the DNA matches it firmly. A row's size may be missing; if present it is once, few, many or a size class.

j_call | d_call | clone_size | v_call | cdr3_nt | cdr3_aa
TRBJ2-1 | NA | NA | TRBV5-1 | TGCGCCAGCAGCGTCGAGAACAATGAGCAGTTCTTC | CASSVENNEQFF
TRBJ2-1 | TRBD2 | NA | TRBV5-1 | TGCGCCAGCAGCTTGCTTGCTAGCGGGAGTAATGAGCAGTTCTTC | CASSLLASGSNEQFF
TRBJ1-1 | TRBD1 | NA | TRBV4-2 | TGTGCCAGCAGCCAGACAGGGGGCCTGAACACTGAAGCTTTCTTT | CASSQTGGLNTEAFF
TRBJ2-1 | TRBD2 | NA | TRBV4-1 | TGCGCCAGCAGCGAGGCGGCGGGAGTTTACAATGAGCAGTTCTTC | CASSEAAGVYNEQFF
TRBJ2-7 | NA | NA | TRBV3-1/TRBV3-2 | TGTGCCAGCAGCCAAACATCTAGGGCCGGGGCCTACGAGCAGTACTTC | CASSQTSRAGAYEQYF
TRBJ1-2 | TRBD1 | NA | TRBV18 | TGTGCCAGCTCATCGCTCGACAGGGGTCGGGTGGATGGCTACACCTTC | CASSSLDRGRVDGYTF
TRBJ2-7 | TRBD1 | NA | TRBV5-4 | TGTGCCAGTAGTTGGACAGGGGGTGACGAGCAGTACTTC | CASSWTGGDEQYF
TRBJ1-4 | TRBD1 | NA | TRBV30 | TGTGCCTGGAGTCCAACAGGGGGTGCTAATGAAAAACTGTTTTTT | CAWSPTGGANEKLFF
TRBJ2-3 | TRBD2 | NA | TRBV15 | TGTGCCACCTCCCTGAGCGGGGGGGGACTCACAGATACGCAGTATTTT | CATSLSGGGLTDTQYF
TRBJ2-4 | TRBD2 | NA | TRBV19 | TGTGCCAGTAGTAGGGGGGAGGGGATAACCAAAAACATTCAGTACTTC | CASSRGEGITKNIQYF
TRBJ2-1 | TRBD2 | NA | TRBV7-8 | TGTGCCAGCAGCTTGGTTACTAGCGCCCTTGTCTCGGAGCAGTTCTTC | CASSLVTSALVSEQFF
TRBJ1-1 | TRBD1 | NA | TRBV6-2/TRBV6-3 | TGTGCCAGCAGCGACGGACAGGGAGGGAACACTGAAGCTTTCTTT | CASSDGQGGNTEAFF
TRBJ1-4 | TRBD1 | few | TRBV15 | TGTGCCACCAGCAGACCCGACAGGGTGGAAAAAGAAAAACTGTTTTTT | CATSRPDRVEKEKLFF
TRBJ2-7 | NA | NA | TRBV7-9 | TGTGCCAGCAGCTTACAAAACTCCTACGAGCAGTACTTC | CASSLQNSYEQYF
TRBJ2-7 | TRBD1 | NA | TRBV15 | TGTGCCACCAGCGGGGGACAGGGTCGTCGGAGCGAGCAGTACTTC | CATSGGQGRRSEQYF
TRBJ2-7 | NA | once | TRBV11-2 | TGTGCCAGCAGCTTAGGACGGGTCTCCTACGAGCAGTACTTC | CASSLGRVSYEQYF
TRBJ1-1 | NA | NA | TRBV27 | TGTGCCAGCAGTTTAATAGACAGCTTGAACACTGAAGCTTTCTTT | CASSLIDSLNTEAFF
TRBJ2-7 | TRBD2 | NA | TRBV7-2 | TGTGCCAGCAGTACTAGCGTGGGGTACGAGCAGTACTTC | CASSTSVGYEQYF
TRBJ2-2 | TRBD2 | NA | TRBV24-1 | TGTGCCACTAGCGGGAGAGGGAACACCGGGGAGCTGTTTTTT | CATSGRGNTGELFF
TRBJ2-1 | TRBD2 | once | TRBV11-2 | TGTGCCAGCAGTTTCACGGGCGGGAGTGTCAATGAGCAGTTCTTC | CASSFTGGSVNEQFF
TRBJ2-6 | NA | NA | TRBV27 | TGTGCCAGCAGTCACACGAGCGACTTCAACGTCCTGACTTTC | CASSHTSDFNVLTF
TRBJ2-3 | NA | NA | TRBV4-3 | TGCGCCAGCAGCCCGAGCGCGCGCACAGATACGCAGTATTTT | CASSPSARTDTQYF
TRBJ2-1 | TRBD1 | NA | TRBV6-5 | TGTGCCAGCCCCGGACAGGTGGGCGGGTACAATGAGCAGTTCTTC | CASPGQVGGYNEQFF
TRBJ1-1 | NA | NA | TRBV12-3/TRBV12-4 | TGTGCCAGCAGTTTATTATGGGAGACTGAAGCTTTCTTT | CASSLLWETEAFF
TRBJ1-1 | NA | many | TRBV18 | TGTGCCAGCTCACCAAGTGCGGGGGCTGAAGCTTTCTTT | CASSPSAGAEAFF
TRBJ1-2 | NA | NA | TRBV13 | TGTGCCAGCAGCTTTGCCGGTAACTATGGCTACACCTTC | CASSFAGNYGYTF
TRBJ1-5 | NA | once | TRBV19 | TGTGCCAGTAGTTCTACGCGTACAGGGCTGAATCAGCCCCAGCATTTT | CASSSTRTGLNQPQHF
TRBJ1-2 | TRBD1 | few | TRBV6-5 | TGTGCCAGCAGTTACTCGATTAGCTACGGGACAGATGGCTACACCTTC | CASSYSISYGTDGYTF
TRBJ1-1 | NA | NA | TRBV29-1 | TGCAGCGTTGACTCCCGTCCGCGCCGGAACACTGAAGCTTTCTTT | CSVDSRPRRNTEAFF
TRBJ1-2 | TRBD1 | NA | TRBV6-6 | TGTGCCAGCAAAACCTCCGGGACAGGGGGTGATGGCTACACCTTC | CASKTSGTGGDGYTF
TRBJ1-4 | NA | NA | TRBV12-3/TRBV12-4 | TGTGCCAGCAGTTTTGGGCAGGAACTGTTTTTT | CASSFGQELFF
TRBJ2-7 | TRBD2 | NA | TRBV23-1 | TGCGCCAGCAGTCAAGGACTAGCGGGAGCGTTGGCCCCTCGGGAGCAGTACTTC | CASSQGLAGALAPREQYF
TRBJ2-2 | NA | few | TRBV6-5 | TGTGCCAGCAGTTACTCGGGGGGAGGCACCGGGGAGCTGTTTTTT | CASSYSGGGTGELFF
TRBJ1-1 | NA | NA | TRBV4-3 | TGCGCCAGCAGCCGGGGGGTTGACGCCACTGAAGCTTTCTTT | CASSRGVDATEAFF
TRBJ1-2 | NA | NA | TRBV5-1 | TGCGCCAGCAGCACCCTCCCGACAGGCCTAACTAACTATGGCTACACCTTC | CASSTLPTGLTNYGYTF
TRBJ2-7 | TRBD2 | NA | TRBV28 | TGTGCCAGCAGTTCCACTCTTCGGACTAGCGGATCCTACGAGCAGTACTTC | CASSSTLRTSGSYEQYF
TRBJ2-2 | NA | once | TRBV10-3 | TGTGCCATCAACCTCCGGGACTCGAACACCGGGGAGCTGTTTTTT | CAINLRDSNTGELFF
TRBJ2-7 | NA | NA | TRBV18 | TGTGCCAGCTCTCGGTTTCAACTGCCCTACGAGCAGTACTTC | CASSRFQLPYEQYF
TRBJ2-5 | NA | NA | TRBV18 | TGTGCCAGCTCACCGGCGGGGCTTCAAGAGACCCAGTACTTC | CASSPAGLQETQYF